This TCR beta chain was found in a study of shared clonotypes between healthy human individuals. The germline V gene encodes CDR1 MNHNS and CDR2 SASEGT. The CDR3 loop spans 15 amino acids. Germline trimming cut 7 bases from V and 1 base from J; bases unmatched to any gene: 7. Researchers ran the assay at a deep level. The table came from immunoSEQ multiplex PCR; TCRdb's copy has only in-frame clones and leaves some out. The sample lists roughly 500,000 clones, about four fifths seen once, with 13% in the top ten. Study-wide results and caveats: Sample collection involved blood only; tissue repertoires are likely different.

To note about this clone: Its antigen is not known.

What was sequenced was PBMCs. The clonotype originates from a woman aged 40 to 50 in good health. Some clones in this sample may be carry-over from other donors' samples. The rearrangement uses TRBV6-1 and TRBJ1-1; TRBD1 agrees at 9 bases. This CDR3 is CASNKQGAGNTEAFF. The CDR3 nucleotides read TGTGCCAGCAACAAACAGGGGGCTGGGAACACTGAAGCTTTCTTT.